The clone carrying this T cell receptor (beta chain) was observed a few times. The data were taken from a study of blood T cell repertoires in COVID-19. The overall study: COVID-19 samples, acute and convalescent, were from the United States, Italy and Spain. PBMCs, B-cell-depleted T cells, or T cells provided the cDNA or gDNA that made up the material.

Profiling relied on immunoSEQ multiplex PCR, and the TCRdb table lists in-frame clones only, not all of them. The sample carries approximately 350,000 clones, approximately 84% recorded once. The material sequenced was PBMCs or T cells enriched from blood (not recorded which). The TCR sequence derives from a woman aged 25-40 years who had recovered from COVID-19.

The CDR3 loop reads CASSPTAEGAKEKLFF. Here the CDR3 DNA reads TGTGCCAGCAGCCCCACCGCGGAGGGGGCGAAAGAAAAACTGTTTTTT. The chain uses TRBV2 and TRBJ1-4; 7 bases line up with TRBD1. With V trimmed by 6 bases and J by 8 bases, 15 bases remained unmatched. The CDR3 consists of 16 residues. Per the germline V gene, CDR1 is SNHLY and CDR2 is FYNNEI.